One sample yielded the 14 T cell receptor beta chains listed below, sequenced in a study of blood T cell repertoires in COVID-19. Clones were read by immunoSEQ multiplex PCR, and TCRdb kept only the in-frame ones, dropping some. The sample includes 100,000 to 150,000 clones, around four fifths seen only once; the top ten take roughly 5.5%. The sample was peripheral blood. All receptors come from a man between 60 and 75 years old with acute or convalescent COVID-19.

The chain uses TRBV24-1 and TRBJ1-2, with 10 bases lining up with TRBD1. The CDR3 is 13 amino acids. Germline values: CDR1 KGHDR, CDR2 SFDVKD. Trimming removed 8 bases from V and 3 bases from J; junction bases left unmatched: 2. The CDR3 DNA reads TGTGCCACCACCGGGACAGGGGACTATGGCTACACCTTC. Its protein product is CATTGTGDYGYTF.

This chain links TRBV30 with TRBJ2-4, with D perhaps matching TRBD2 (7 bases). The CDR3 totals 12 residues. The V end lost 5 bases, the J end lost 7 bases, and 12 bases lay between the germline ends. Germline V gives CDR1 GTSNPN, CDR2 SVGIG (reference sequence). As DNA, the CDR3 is TGTGCCTGGGAGGGGGGGCCTAACATTCAGTACTTC. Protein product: CAWEGGPNIQYF.

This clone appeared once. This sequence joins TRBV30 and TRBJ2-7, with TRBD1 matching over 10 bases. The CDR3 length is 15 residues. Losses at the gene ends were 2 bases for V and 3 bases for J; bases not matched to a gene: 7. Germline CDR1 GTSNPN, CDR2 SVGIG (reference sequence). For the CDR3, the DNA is TGTGCCTGGAGTAATTACCGGGACAGGGGCTACGAGCAGTACTTC. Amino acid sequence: CAWSNYRDRGYEQYF.

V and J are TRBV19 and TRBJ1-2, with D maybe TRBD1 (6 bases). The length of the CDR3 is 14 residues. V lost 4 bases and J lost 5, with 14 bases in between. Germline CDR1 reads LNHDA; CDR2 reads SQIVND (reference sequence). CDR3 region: CASSNDQGRYGYTF. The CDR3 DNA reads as TGTGCCAGTAGTAATGACCAGGGGCGGTATGGCTACACCTTC.

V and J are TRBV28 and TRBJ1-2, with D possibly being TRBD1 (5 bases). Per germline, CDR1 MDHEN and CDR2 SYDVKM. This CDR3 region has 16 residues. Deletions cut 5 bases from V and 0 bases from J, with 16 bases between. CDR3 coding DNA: TGTGCCAGCAGTGCCCTCAGACAGATTTCTAACTATGGCTACACCTTC. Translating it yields CASSALRQISNYGYTF.

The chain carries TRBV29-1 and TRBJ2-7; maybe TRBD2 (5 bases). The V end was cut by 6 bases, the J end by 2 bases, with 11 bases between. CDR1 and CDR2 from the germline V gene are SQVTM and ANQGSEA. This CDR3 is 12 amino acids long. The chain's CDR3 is CSVGEGTYEQYF. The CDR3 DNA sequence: TGCAGCGTAGGTGAGGGAACCTACGAGCAGTACTTC.

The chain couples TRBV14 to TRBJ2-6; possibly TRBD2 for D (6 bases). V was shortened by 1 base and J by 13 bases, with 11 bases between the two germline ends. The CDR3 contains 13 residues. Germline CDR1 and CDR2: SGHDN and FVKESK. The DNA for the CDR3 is TGTGCCAGCAGCCAAGTAGGAGGGTCTGTCCTGACTTTC. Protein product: CASSQVGGSVLTF.

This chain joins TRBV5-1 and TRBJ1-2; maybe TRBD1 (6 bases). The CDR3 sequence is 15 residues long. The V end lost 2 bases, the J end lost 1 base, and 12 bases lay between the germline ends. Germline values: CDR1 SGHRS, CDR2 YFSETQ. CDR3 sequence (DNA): TGCGCCAGCAGCTTAGGAATCAGGGGTAACTATGGCTACACCTTC. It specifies CASSLGIRGNYGYTF.

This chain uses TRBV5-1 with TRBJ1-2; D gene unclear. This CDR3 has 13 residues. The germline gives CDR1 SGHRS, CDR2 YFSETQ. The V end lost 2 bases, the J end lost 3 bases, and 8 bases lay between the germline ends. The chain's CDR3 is CASSFAGDYGYTF. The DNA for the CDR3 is TGCGCCAGCAGCTTTGCAGGTGACTATGGCTACACCTTC.

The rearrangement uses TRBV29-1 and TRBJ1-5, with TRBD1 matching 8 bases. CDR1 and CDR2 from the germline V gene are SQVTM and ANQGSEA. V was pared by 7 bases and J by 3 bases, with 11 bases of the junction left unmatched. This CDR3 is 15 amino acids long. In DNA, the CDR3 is TGCAGCGCCCTAGGGACAGGAGGACCCAATCAGCCCCAGCATTTT. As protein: CSALGTGGPNQPQHF.

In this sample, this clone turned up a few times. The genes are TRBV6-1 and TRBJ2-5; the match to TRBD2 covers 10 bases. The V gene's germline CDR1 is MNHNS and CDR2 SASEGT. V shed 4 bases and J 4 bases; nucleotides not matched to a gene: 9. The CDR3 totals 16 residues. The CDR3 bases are TGTGCCAGCAGTGGATCCCTAGCGGGAGAGGGAGAGACCCAGTACTTC. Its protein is CASSGSLAGEGETQYF.

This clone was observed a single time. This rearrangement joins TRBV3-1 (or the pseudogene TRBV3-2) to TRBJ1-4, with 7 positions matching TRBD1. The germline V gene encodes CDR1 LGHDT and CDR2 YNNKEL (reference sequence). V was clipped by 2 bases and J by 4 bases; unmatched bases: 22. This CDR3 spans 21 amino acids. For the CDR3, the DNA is TGTGCCAGCAGCCAATTTCCGGACAGGTGGGGACAAGACCCGGGTAATGAAAAACTGTTTTTT. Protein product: CASSQFPDRWGQDPGNEKLFF.

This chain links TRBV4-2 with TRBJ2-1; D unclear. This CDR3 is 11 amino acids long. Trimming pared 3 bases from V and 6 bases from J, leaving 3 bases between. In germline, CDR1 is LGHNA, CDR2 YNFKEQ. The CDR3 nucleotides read TGTGCCAGCAGCCACTCCAATGAGCAGTTCTTC. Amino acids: CASSHSNEQFF.

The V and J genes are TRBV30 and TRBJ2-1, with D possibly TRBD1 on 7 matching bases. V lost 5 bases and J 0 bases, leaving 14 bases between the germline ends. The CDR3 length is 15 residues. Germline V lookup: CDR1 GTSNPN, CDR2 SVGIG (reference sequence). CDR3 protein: CAWGGTAPSYNEQFF. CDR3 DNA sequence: TGTGCCTGGGGCGGGACAGCTCCCTCCTACAATGAGCAGTTCTTC. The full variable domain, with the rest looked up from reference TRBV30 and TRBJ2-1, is SQTIHQWPATLVQPVGSPLSLECTVEGTSNPNLYWYRQAAGRGLQLLFYSVGIGQISSEVPQNLSASRPQDRQFILSSKKLLLSDSGFYLCAWGGTAPSYNEQFFGPGTRLTVL.